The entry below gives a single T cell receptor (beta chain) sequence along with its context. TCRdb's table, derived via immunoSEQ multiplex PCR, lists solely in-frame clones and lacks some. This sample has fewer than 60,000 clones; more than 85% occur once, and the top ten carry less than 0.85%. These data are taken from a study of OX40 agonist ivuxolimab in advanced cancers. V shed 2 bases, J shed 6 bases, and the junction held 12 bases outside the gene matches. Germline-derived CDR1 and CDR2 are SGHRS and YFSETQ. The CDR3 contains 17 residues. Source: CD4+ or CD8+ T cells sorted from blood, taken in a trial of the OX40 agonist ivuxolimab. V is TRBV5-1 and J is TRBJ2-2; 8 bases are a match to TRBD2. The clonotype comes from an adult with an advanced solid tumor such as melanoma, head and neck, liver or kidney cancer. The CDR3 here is CASSFPSGGGRAGELFF. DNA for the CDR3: TGCGCCAGCAGCTTCCCCTCGGGGGGGGGAAGGGCCGGGGAGCTGTTTTTT.